These T cell receptor beta chains were read from a single sample in a study of vaccination effects on CD4 cells after COVID-19. These TCRs' antigens remain unknown. Produced via immunoSEQ multiplex PCR; TCRdb's table is partial and in-frame only. The sample records 24,000 or so clones, about three quarters being singletons. This specimen consisted of CD4+ T cells from PBMCs cultured with SARS-CoV-2 spike peptides, obtained before COVID-19 vaccination. Receptors originate from a human donor who had a prior SARS-CoV-2 infection. Each CDR3 is given with its conserved first and last residue. D genes are given only for firm matches. Some rows mark clone size as missing; the rest say once, few, many or name a class of expanded clone.

abundance	d_gene	v_gene	j_gene	CDR3aa	CDR3nt
-	-	TRBV15	TRBJ1-2	CATSRDRGSSEANYGYTF	TGTGCCACCAGCAGAGATAGGGGGTCTTCCGAAGCTAACTATGGCTACACCTTC
-	TRBD1	TRBV18	TRBJ2-2	CASSLGQGNTGELFF	TGTGCCAGCTCACTGGGACAGGGAAACACCGGGGAGCTGTTTTTT
-	-	TRBV19	TRBJ1-2	CASSAGGLYGYTF	TGTGCCAGTTCCGCTGGGGGTCTCTATGGCTACACCTTC
few	TRBD2	TRBV24-1	TRBJ2-1	CATSDFSGEQFF	TGTGCCACCAGTGATTTTAGCGGGGAGCAGTTCTTC
-	TRBD1	TRBV5-1	TRBJ2-5	CASSFRTGKLQETQYF	TGCGCCAGCAGCTTTAGGACAGGGAAACTCCAAGAGACCCAGTACTTC
-	TRBD2	TRBV7-3	TRBJ2-1	CASSLTSGYNEQFF	TGTGCCAGCAGCTTGACTAGCGGGTACAATGAGCAGTTCTTC
-	-	TRBV3-1/TRBV3-2	TRBJ2-7	CASSPRTIAYEQYF	TGTGCCAGCAGCCCTCGGACTATCGCCTACGAGCAGTACTTC
few	-	TRBV30	TRBJ2-5	CAWSVSGEGTQYF	TGTGCCTGGAGTGTATCGGGAGAGGGGACCCAGTACTTC
-	-	TRBV11-3	TRBJ2-3	CASSFLTSTDTQYF	TGTGCCAGCAGCTTTCTTACTAGCACAGATACGCAGTATTTT
medium-sized	-	TRBV14	TRBJ1-2	CASSQGLGTYGYTF	TGTGCCAGCAGCCAGGGCCTAGGGACGTATGGCTACACCTTC
-	-	TRBV9	TRBJ2-5	CASSRPQETQYF	TGTGCCAGCTCGAGGCCCCAAGAGACCCAGTACTTC
-	TRBD2	TRBV29-1	TRBJ2-1	CSVAGGAHNEQFF	TGCAGCGTTGCGGGGGGGGCCCACAATGAGCAGTTCTTC
-	TRBD1	TRBV28	TRBJ2-5	CAVTQGAEGETQYF	TGTGCCGTAACACAGGGGGCCGAAGGAGAGACCCAGTACTTC
-	-	TRBV7-9	TRBJ1-6	CASSLTYYSYNSPLHF	TGTGCCAGCAGCCTAACATATTACTCCTATAATTCACCCCTCCACTTT
-	-	TRBV5-5	TRBJ2-7	CASSFFLQGGEQYF	TGTGCCAGCAGCTTTTTTTTGCAGGGCGGCGAGCAGTACTTC
-	-	TRBV18	TRBJ1-2	CASSPGATAEYGYTF	TGTGCCAGCTCACCCGGTGCTACGGCAGAATATGGCTACACCTTC
-	TRBD2	TRBV7-9	TRBJ2-1	CASSPSGRSGEQFF	TGTGCCAGCAGCCCTAGCGGGAGGTCGGGAGAGCAGTTCTTC
-	TRBD1	TRBV7-3	TRBJ2-7	CASSLRQGALSEQYF	TGTGCCAGCAGCCTTCGACAGGGTGCCCTCTCCGAGCAGTACTTC
-	-	TRBV24-1	TRBJ2-3	CATSEPGSSDTQYF	TGTGCCACCAGTGAGCCCGGGAGCAGCGATACGCAGTATTTT
-	TRBD1	TRBV5-4	TRBJ2-5	CASSGTGTGSEDETQYF	TGTGCCAGCAGCGGTACCGGGACAGGGAGCGAGGACGAGACCCAGTACTTC
-	TRBD2	TRBV5-4	TRBJ2-3	CASSRTSGREDTQYF	TGTGCCAGCAGCAGAACTAGCGGTCGTGAGGATACGCAGTATTTT
-	-	TRBV11-1	TRBJ1-1	CASSLGTNTEAFF	TGTGCCAGCAGCTTAGGAACAAACACTGAAGCTTTCTTT
once	TRBD1	TRBV18	TRBJ2-5	CASSPPDGTVPRTQYF	TGTGCCAGCTCACCGCCCGACGGGACAGTCCCCCGGACCCAGTACTTC
few	-	TRBV11-1	TRBJ2-7	CASKRADGYEQYF	TGTGCCAGCAAGCGGGCCGACGGGTACGAGCAGTACTTC
-	-	TRBV4-1	TRBJ2-7	CASSSRYGDVAYEQYF	TGCGCCAGCAGCTCAAGATATGGGGACGTAGCCTACGAGCAGTACTTC
-	TRBD1	TRBV14	TRBJ2-3	CASSQDLRGQGAGTQYF	TGTGCCAGCAGCCAAGATCTAAGAGGACAGGGGGCCGGTACGCAGTATTTT
-	-	TRBV9	TRBJ1-4	CASSVAQGKDEKLFF	TGTGCCAGCAGCGTAGCCCAGGGGAAGGATGAAAAACTGTTTTTT
-	-	TRBV11-2	TRBJ2-7	CASRPTSSSYEQYF	TGTGCCAGCAGGCCTACCTCGTCCTCCTACGAGCAGTACTTC
-	-	TRBV19	TRBJ2-5	CASSSSLGETQYF	TGTGCCAGTAGTTCGAGCTTAGGAGAGACCCAGTACTTC
-	-	TRBV4-2	TRBJ2-5	CASSQDRRETQYF	TGTGCCAGCAGCCAAGATAGGAGGGAGACCCAGTACTTC
few	-	TRBV11-3	TRBJ1-6	CASSFNGDNSPLHF	TGTGCCAGCAGCTTTAACGGGGATAATTCACCCCTCCACTTT
-	-	TRBV7-2	TRBJ2-7	CASSKALTWEASYEQYF	TGTGCCAGCAGCAAGGCCCTCACGTGGGAGGCATCGTACGAGCAGTACTTC
-	-	TRBV7-9	TRBJ1-2	CASTPIGAGYTF	TGTGCCAGCACCCCGATCGGAGCTGGCTACACCTTC
-	TRBD2	TRBV9	TRBJ2-3	CASSHGTSGRGTDTQYF	TGTGCCAGCAGCCATGGGACTAGCGGGAGGGGCACAGATACGCAGTATTTT
once	TRBD2	TRBV19	TRBJ2-7	CASRSAGGSAYEQYF	TGTGCCAGTAGATCGGCGGGGGGGTCGGCCTACGAGCAGTACTTC
-	-	TRBV7-2	TRBJ2-2	CASSLDIGELFF	TGTGCCAGCAGCTTAGACATCGGGGAGCTGTTTTTT
-	-	TRBV3-1/TRBV3-2	TRBJ2-7	CASSHLGNSYEQYF	TGTGCCAGCAGCCACCTGGGGAACTCCTACGAGCAGTACTTC
-	TRBD2	TRBV15	TRBJ2-1	CATSRGLADYNEQFF	TGTGCCACCAGCAGAGGACTAGCGGACTACAATGAGCAGTTCTTC
-	-	TRBV6-2/TRBV6-3	TRBJ2-5	CASSYSRVSETQYF	TGTGCCAGCAGTTACTCGCGGGTATCGGAGACCCAGTACTTC
-	TRBD2	TRBV7-3	TRBJ2-1	CASSWAGGEDNEQFF	TGTGCCAGCAGCTGGGCGGGGGGAGAGGACAATGAGCAGTTCTTC
once	-	TRBV7-5	TRBJ2-7	CARRETRQLRAYEQYF	TGTGCCAGAAGAGAGACCCGACAGTTAAGAGCCTACGAGCAGTACTTC
few	TRBD1	TRBV3-1/TRBV3-2	TRBJ1-2	CASSQEGEQGASGYTF	TGTGCCAGCAGCCAAGAGGGGGAACAGGGGGCGAGTGGCTACACCTTC
-	-	TRBV7-2	TRBJ2-1	CASSLGGVRAYNEQFF	TGTGCCAGCAGCTTAGGGGGGGTAAGGGCCTACAATGAGCAGTTCTTC
-	TRBD2	TRBV10-3	TRBJ2-7	CAISGTSGSSYEQYF	TGTGCCATCAGCGGGACTAGCGGTAGCTCCTACGAGCAGTACTTC
once	-	TRBV7-9	TRBJ1-1	CASSRTGTRVEAFF	TGTGCCAGCAGCCGGACGGGGACCCGGGTCGAGGCTTTCTTT
few	-	TRBV6-5	TRBJ2-2	CASSYSRRGAGELFF	TGTGCCAGCAGTTACTCCCGCAGGGGAGCCGGGGAGCTGTTTTTT
once	-	TRBV21-1	TRBJ2-7	CASSKRGRQELAGGPVYEQYF	TGTGCCAGCAGCAAAAGGGGGCGACAGGAACTAGCGGGGGGCCCAGTGTACGAGCAGTACTTC